These T cell receptor beta chains were read from a single sample in a study of blood T cell repertoires in COVID-19. This table comes from immunoSEQ multiplex PCR, and its TCRdb copy is limited to in-frame clones, with some not included. This sample carries approximately 200,000 clones, more than 75% of them seen once, and the ten largest clones take around 8.6%. Sequenced sample: PBMCs or T cells enriched from blood (not recorded which). The receptors stem from a woman aged 30 to 39 who had recovered from COVID-19. CDR3s include the opening cysteine and the closing phenylalanine or tryptophan. D genes are given only for firm matches. Clone size is not always given. Where it is, it says once, few, many or a class for expanded clones.

v_call	j_call	clone_size	d_call	cdr3_nt	cdr3_aa
TRBV19	TRBJ2-1	few	TRBD2	TGTGCCAGTAGTTTCTCCGGGACTACATTTGACGAGCAGTTCTTC	CASSFSGTTFDEQFF
TRBV11-2	TRBJ2-7	.	TRBD2	TGTGCCAGCAGCCCCAGGACTAGCGGGCTCTCCTACGAGCAGTACTTC	CASSPRTSGLSYEQYF
TRBV6-4	TRBJ2-1	few	TRBD2	TGTGCCAGCAGTGTCGGGGGGGCCTACAATGAGCAGTTCTTC	CASSVGGAYNEQFF
TRBV5-6	TRBJ2-1	.	TRBD2	TGTGCCAGCAGCTTAAGAGGACTAGTTGGCAATGAGCAGTTCTTC	CASSLRGLVGNEQFF
TRBV2	TRBJ2-7	.	TRBD2	TGTGCCAGCAGATCGGGACTAGCGGGAGTCGAGCAGTACTTC	CASRSGLAGVEQYF
TRBV7-6	TRBJ2-2	.	.	TGTGCCAGCAGCTTAGAGACTCTCGGCGGGGAGCTGTTTTTT	CASSLETLGGELFF
TRBV5-1	TRBJ2-7	.	TRBD1	TGCGCCAGCAGCTTGGCTCCCTCGACAGGGGGCCTTTCATACGAGCAGTACTTC	CASSLAPSTGGLSYEQYF
TRBV13	TRBJ1-1	.	TRBD1	TGTGCCAGCAGCTCACGACAGGGGGCTTTCTTT	CASSSRQGAFF
TRBV18	TRBJ1-2	.	.	TGTGCCAGCTCACCGGGAAGTGGCGGGGGCTATGGCTACACCTTC	CASSPGSGGGYGYTF
TRBV19	TRBJ1-6	.	TRBD1	TGTGCCAGTAGTATTGGTGACAGGGTTGGGTCACCCCTCCACTTT	CASSIGDRVGSPLHF
TRBV3-1/TRBV3-2	TRBJ1-1	few	.	TGTGCCAGCAGCCAAATGGACAGGAACACTGAAGCTTTCTTT	CASSQMDRNTEAFF